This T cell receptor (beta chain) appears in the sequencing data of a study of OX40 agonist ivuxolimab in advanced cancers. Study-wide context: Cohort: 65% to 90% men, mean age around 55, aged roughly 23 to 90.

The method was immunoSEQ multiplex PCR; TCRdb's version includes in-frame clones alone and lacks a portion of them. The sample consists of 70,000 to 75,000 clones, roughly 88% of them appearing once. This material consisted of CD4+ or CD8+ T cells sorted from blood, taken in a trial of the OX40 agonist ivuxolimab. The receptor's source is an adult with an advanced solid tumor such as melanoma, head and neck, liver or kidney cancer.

The chain's CDR3 is CASSPPGTGANTEAFF. DNA of the CDR3: TGTGCCAGCTCACCACCGGGCACAGGGGCCAACACTGAAGCTTTCTTT. The chain carries TRBV18 and TRBJ1-1; 7 positions agree with TRBD1. The CDR3 has 16 residues. CDR1 and CDR2 (germline): KGHSH, LQKENI. Trimming removed 0 bases from V and 2 bases from J; junction bases left unmatched: 6.